A single sample is the source of the 23 T cell receptor beta chains below, sequenced in a study of T cell responses to AZD1222 COVID-19 vaccine. Here immunoSEQ multiplex PCR was the method, and the copy in TCRdb shows in-frame clones only, minus some. The table records around 150,000 clones, roughly 92% of them present only once. Sequencing used peripheral blood, obtained on day 0 of AZD1222 vaccination. Source of these receptors: an adult in good health.

This sequence joins TRBV4-3 and TRBJ1-2; a possible D gene is TRBD1 (5 bases). The CDR3 covers 15 residues. Trimming removed 0 bases from V and 4 bases from J, with 12 bases in between. Germline CDR1 is LGHNA and CDR2 is YSLEER. The CDR3 coding sequence is TGCGCCAGCAGCCAAGATTTGCAGGGCCGCTATGGCTACACCTTC. Translated: CASSQDLQGRYGYTF.

The chain is built from TRBV10-3 and TRBJ2-2; no firm D call. V lost 3 bases and J lost 3, with 5 bases in between. The CDR3 runs 13 residues. Germline lookup yields CDR1 ENHRY and CDR2 SYGVKD. The CDR3: CAISDGYTGELFF. The CDR3 nucleotides read TGTGCCATCAGTGACGGATACACCGGGGAGCTGTTTTTT.

For this clone: Within the sample, other DNA sequences also encode this same CDR3. The rearrangement links TRBV28 to TRBJ1-5; D unresolved. The CDR3 consists of 15 residues. V was pared by 2 bases and J by 0 bases, with 8 bases between. Per the germline V gene, CDR1 is MDHEN and CDR2 is SYDVKM. This chain's CDR3 is CASSLNRGSNQPQHF. The DNA for the CDR3 is TGTGCCAGCAGTTTAAACAGAGGTAGCAATCAGCCCCAGCATTTT. Full variable domain (rest looked up from reference TRBV28 and TRBJ1-5): DVKVTQSSRYLVKRTGEKVFLECVQDMDHENMFWYRQDPGLGLRLIYFSYDVKMKEKGDIPEGYSVSREKKERFSLILESASTNQTSMYLCASSLNRGSNQPQHFGDGTRLSIL.

This chain joins TRBV5-1 and TRBJ1-2; 10 nucleotides match TRBD1. CDR1 SGHRS and CDR2 YFSETQ come from the germline V gene. The V segment lost 4 bases and the J segment 4 bases; nucleotides outside the gene matches: 7. The CDR3 runs to 15 residues. The CDR3 DNA is TGCGCCAGCAGCACCTGGACAGGGGGTACCTATGGCTACACCTTC. Its protein is CASSTWTGGTYGYTF.

The V call is TRBV7-9, the J call TRBJ2-3; TRBD2 matches at 12 bases. The germline V gene encodes CDR1 SEHNR and CDR2 FQNEAQ (reference sequence). This CDR3 contains 18 residues. V shed 2 bases, J shed 2 bases, and the junction held 8 bases outside the gene matches. DNA for the CDR3: TGTGCCAGCAGCTTACCTCCACGACTAGCGGGGGTCACAGATACGCAGTATTTT. Translated: CASSLPPRLAGVTDTQYF.

The genes are TRBV4-1 and TRBJ2-7; D is perhaps TRBD2 (5 bases). Germline assignment: CDR1 MGHRA and CDR2 YSYEKL. This CDR3 is built from 16 residues. Trimming took 0 bases from V and 4 from J, leaving 16 bases between them. The DNA of the CDR3 is TGCGCCAGCAGCCAAGATCTCCTGAGGAGGATATACGAGCAGTACTTC. Translated: CASSQDLLRRIYEQYF.

CDR3 amino acids: CASSEAGGGTQYF. The CDR3 nucleotides are TGTGCCAGCAGTGAAGCGGGGGGTGGGACCCAGTACTTC. The rearrangement joins TRBV6-1 to TRBJ2-5, with D possibly being TRBD2 (6 bases). CDR1 and CDR2 (germline): MNHNS, SASEGT. CDR3 length: 13 residues. V shed 0 bases and J shed 7 bases, with 9 bases lying between them.

The J gene is TRBJ1-1, the V gene TRBV14; D is ambiguous. The V end lost 5 bases, the J end lost 1 base, and 14 bases lay between the germline ends. The germline V gene encodes CDR1 SGHDN and CDR2 FVKESK. The CDR3 consists of 15 residues. DNA for the CDR3: TGTGCCAGCAGCATCCTCCTGTGGGGGAACACTGAAGCTTTCTTT. It yields the protein CASSILLWGNTEAFF.

The V and J genes are TRBV6-5 and TRBJ1-2; no clear D. The CDR3 has 14 amino acids. Trimming left V 0 bases short and J 0 bases short, with 5 bases between. CDR1 is MNHEY and CDR2 is SVGAGI in the germline V gene. The CDR3 spells CASSYSGSNYGYTF. The DNA of the CDR3 is TGTGCCAGCAGTTACTCCGGCTCTAACTATGGCTACACCTTC.

The chain joins TRBV15 to TRBJ2-2; D is unresolved. The CDR3 runs 15 residues. The germline gives CDR1 LNHNV, CDR2 YYDKDF (reference sequence). The germline V and J ends were trimmed by 1 base and 0 bases, with 6 bases remaining between them. As DNA, the CDR3 is TGTGCCACCAGCAGAGCCGGGCCGAACACCGGGGAGCTGTTTTTT. Translation gives CATSRAGPNTGELFF.

CDR3 in amino acids: CASSRVTDYGYTF. The CDR3 DNA is TGTGCCAGCAGCAGGGTTACTGACTATGGCTACACCTTC. V usage is TRBV11-2 and J usage is TRBJ1-2; D ambiguous. The germline CDR1 and CDR2 sequences are SGHAT and FQNNGV. The CDR3 spans 13 residues. Trimming pared 5 bases from V and 3 bases from J, leaving 10 bases between.

The V gene is TRBV5-4, the J gene TRBJ2-2, with 11 bases matching TRBD2. Germline V gene sequence: CDR1 SGHNT, CDR2 YYREEE (reference sequence). The CDR3 has 16 residues. The trim removed 5 bases at V and 5 bases at J, leaving 8 bases unmatched. This chain's CDR3 is CASRNRLAGRTGELFF. In nucleotides, the CDR3 is TGTGCCAGCAGAAACCGACTAGCGGGACGGACCGGGGAGCTGTTTTTT.

This chain connects TRBV6-5 to TRBJ2-7; the D gene is possibly TRBD2 (7 bases). V shed 5 bases and J shed 2 bases, with 13 bases lying between them. Looked up from germline, CDR1 is MNHEY and CDR2 is SVGAGI. The CDR3 covers 14 residues. Here the CDR3 DNA reads TGTGCCAGCAGTCTGGGGAGGGGGGCCTACGAGCAGTACTTC. Translated, it gives CASSLGRGAYEQYF.

The chain links TRBV21-1 to TRBJ2-3; TRBD2, the table's D call, was not compared with the DNA. TRBV21-1 is reported as a pseudogene. The CDR3 consists of 21 residues. The CDR3 region is CASSNLPSTSSPPSRTDTQYF. The CDR3 DNA reads as TGTGCCAGCAGCAATCTCCCTAGTACTAGTTCACCCCCTAGTCGCACAGATACGCAGTATTTT.

The V call is TRBV7-9, the J call TRBJ2-6, with a possible D match to TRBD1 (8 bases). Germline CDR1 is SEHNR and CDR2 is FQNEAQ (reference sequence). This CDR3 region has 18 residues. The V gene lost 1 base and the J gene lost 0 bases, with 13 bases spanning the gap. Here the CDR3 reads CASSLGTGTNSGANVLTF. The CDR3, as DNA: TGTGCCAGCAGCTTAGGGACAGGGACTAACTCTGGGGCCAACGTCCTGACTTTC.

The chain joins TRBV6-5 to TRBJ1-1; D ambiguous. V lost 3 bases to trimming and J lost 1 base, with 9 bases between them. From germline, CDR1 is MNHEY and CDR2 SVGAGI. This CDR3 is built from 14 residues. This chain's CDR3 is CASSYSLGNTEAFF. Here the CDR3 DNA reads TGTGCCAGCAGTTATTCCCTAGGGAACACTGAAGCTTTCTTT.

The chain carries TRBV5-6 and TRBJ1-4; 11 nucleotides line up with TRBD1. This CDR3 spans 15 amino acids. The germline V gene encodes CDR1 SGHDT and CDR2 YYEEEE. The V segment lost 0 bases and the J segment 7 bases; nucleotides outside the gene matches: 2. CDR3 protein: CASSLGDRGSEKLFF. The DNA for the CDR3 is TGTGCCAGCAGCTTGGGGGACAGGGGGAGTGAAAAACTGTTTTTT.

The genes are TRBV5-1 and TRBJ2-2; 9 bases match TRBD2. Trimming removed 6 bases from V and 0 bases from J; junction bases left unmatched: 12. The germline gives CDR1 SGHRS, CDR2 YFSETQ. The CDR3 consists of 18 residues. The DNA of the CDR3 is TGCGCCAGCACCCAGGGGTTAGCGGGAGCGGCGAACACCGGGGAGCTGTTTTTT. Translated, it gives CASTQGLAGAANTGELFF.

The rearrangement joins TRBV19 to TRBJ1-1; no firm D call. The CDR3 spans 12 residues. Germline V gives CDR1 LNHDA, CDR2 SQIVND (reference sequence). V lost 6 bases and J 1 base, leaving 6 bases between the germline ends. CDR3 nucleotide sequence: TGTGCCAGTAGGATGGGGAACACTGAAGCTTTCTTT. Protein product: CASRMGNTEAFF. The full variable domain, in which reference TRBV19 and TRBJ1-1 provide the parts outside the CDR3, is DGGITQSPKYLFRKEGQNVTLSCEQNLNHDAMYWYRQDPGQGLRLIYYSQIVNDFQKGDIAEGYSVSREKKESFPLTVTSAQKNPTAFYLCASRMGNTEAFFGQGTRLTVV.

The chain couples TRBV21-1 to TRBJ1-3; the table's D call TRBD1 went unverified against the DNA. TRBV21-1 is listed as a pseudogene. This CDR3 contains 15 residues. The CDR3 DNA reads as TGTGCCAGCGGCGAGACAGCCGACTCTGGAAACACCATATATTTT. The encoded protein is CASGETADSGNTIYF.

This clone was counted a few times. The J gene is TRBJ1-2, the V gene TRBV5-1, with a tentative D call TRBD1 (6 bases). CDR1 SGHRS and CDR2 YFSETQ come from the germline V gene. The CDR3 is 16 residues long. V was shortened by 0 bases and J by 4 bases, with 16 bases between the two germline ends. The CDR3 loop is CASSLDDGGRRYGYTF. The CDR3 region has the DNA TGCGCCAGCAGCTTGGATGACGGGGGCCGGCGCTATGGCTACACCTTC. The full variable domain, in which reference TRBV5-1 and TRBJ1-2 provide the parts outside the CDR3, is KAGVTQTPRYLIKTRGQQVTLSCSPISGHRSVSWYQQTPGQGLQFLFEYFSETQRNKGNFPGRFSGRQFSNSRSEMNVSTLELGDSALYLCASSLDDGGRRYGYTFGSGTRLTVV.

This clone came up once. V gene TRBV6-2 or TRBV6-3 combines with J gene TRBJ2-7, with D possibly being TRBD1 or TRBD2 (5 bases each). This CDR3 has 12 residues. Germline V lookup: CDR1 MNHEY, CDR2 SVGEGT. Trimming removed 4 bases from V and 4 bases from J, with 8 bases in between. The CDR3 loop is CASSWGGYEQYF. The CDR3 bases are TGTGCCAGCAGTTGGGGCGGGTACGAGCAGTACTTC.

The rearrangement joins TRBV9 to TRBJ2-5; 7 bases align to TRBD1. Per germline, CDR1 SGDLS and CDR2 YYNGEE. Trimming cost V 0 bases and J 7 bases; bases outside gene matches: 9. The CDR3 length is 15 residues. Written as DNA, the CDR3 is TGTGCCAGCAGCGTAGGTGGAGACAGGGTGGGGACCCAGTACTTC. Its translation: CASSVGGDRVGTQYF.